This is a list of T cell receptor beta chains from one sample in a study of OX40 agonist ivuxolimab in advanced cancers. The table came from immunoSEQ multiplex PCR; TCRdb's copy has only in-frame clones and leaves some out. The sample contains around 55,000 clones, roughly nine tenths of which appear only once. The sequencing here drew on CD4+ or CD8+ T cells sorted from blood, taken in a trial of the OX40 agonist ivuxolimab. The receptors were sampled from an adult with an advanced solid tumor such as melanoma, head and neck, liver or kidney cancer. Each CDR3 is given without its conserved first and last residue.

CDR3: ASSSGGSAEAF; V: TRBV9
CDR3: ASKQNQPQH; V: TRBV5-8
CDR3: ASTAAHNSPLH; V: TRBV28
CDR3: ASSLLGGLGNEQF; V: TRBV6-5
CDR3: ASSLEEAGVLLYNEQF; V: TRBV5-1
CDR3: ASSYSRGDSGYT; V: TRBV6-5
CDR3: AWRGRTQF; V: TRBV30
CDR3: ASSYDRPYTEAF; V: TRBV6-6
CDR3: ASSLGGSRVTANEKLF; V: TRBV5-1
CDR3: ASSLSGRIINEQF; V: TRBV7-9
CDR3: ASSELNEQY; V: TRBV25-1
CDR3: ASSLDSPNYNEQF; V: TRBV5-5